This entry features one T cell receptor beta chain sequence. What antigen it recognizes has not been identified. Base qualities are missing; no much larger clone stands one base away. The sample is drawn from a study of PD-1 blockade in classical Hodgkin lymphoma (dated by TCRdb to the early 2020s). Background for the entire study: The study used CyTOF and TCR beta sequencing to define a peripheral blood immune signature of response to PD-1 blockade in classical Hodgkin lymphoma. Results the study describes overall, beyond this receptor: The study covered only a single clinical trial cohort, and the causes of the repertoire differences, possibly disease activity or prior therapy, were still not defined. Baseline TCR diversity was reported as lower in newly diagnosed patients than in healthy donors, and lower still in relapsed/refractory patients.

The CDR3 spans 14 residues, from the cysteine through the phenylalanine. Only the CDR3 portion is preserved as DNA: 42 bases, with reading frame beginning at the first base. CDR1 and CDR2, per the germline V gene (reference sequence), are PRHDT and FYEKMQ. A distance of 8 bases separates the germline ends of V and J, which lose 5 bases and 0 bases respectively. Taken with the paper, the label for time point translates to: newly diagnosed, previously untreated cHL patient sample. PBMCs from patients with newly diagnosed, previously untreated classical Hodgkin lymphoma were sequenced as a comparison group for the relapsed/refractory trial patients. Peripheral blood was collected in 8 mL Vacutainer Cell Preparation Tubes, from which PBMCs were isolated by centrifugation and then cryopreserved. Genomic DNA was extracted with the Qiagen DNeasy kit from unsorted PBMCs and from negatively selected CD4+ and CD8+ fractions. TCR beta CDR3 regions were subjected to amplification by immunoSEQ multiplex PCR with primers that anneal to V and J segments. Amplification bias was minimized using a synthetic immune receptor repertoire, and residual bias was removed computationally after sequencing. In the source study's methods: Custom Python scripts were used to quantify repertoire diversity as the Shannon entropy index. The unsorted, CD4+ and CD8+ repertoires were each analyzed separately, with the exception of combined analyses, where CD4+ and CD8+ sequences were merged in silico. TCRdb stores this immuneACCESS table with in-frame sequences only. Part of the clones is absent; in the studies checked, under half of the shortfall reflects unresolved V genes, and no reason is known for the rest. Clone size and V and J calls were adopted from that table, with D and trimming inferred from the DNA. Present in this sample are 30,000 or so clones, 94% of which were seen just once. 2.3% of the sample rests with the top ten.

The chain uses TRBV13 and TRBJ2-1, with no confident D gene call. This TCR was sampled from a human donor with classical Hodgkin lymphoma. Sequenced: peripheral blood mononuclear cells (PBMCs). This receptor has the CDR3 CASSLITSYNEQFF. Read as DNA, the sequence is TGTGCCAGCAGCCTGATTACCTCCTACAATGAGCAGTTCTTC.